These T cell receptor beta chains were read from a single sample in a study of cytomegalovirus exposure and HLA in healthy donors. Profiled with immunoSEQ multiplex PCR; TCRdb holds only in-frame clones, not every one. Among about 160,000 clones listed, 60% to 80% were seen once. The sample consisted of PBMCs. The origin of the receptors is a man in his fifties or sixties in good health and CMV-seropositive. CDR3s include the opening cysteine and the closing phenylalanine or tryptophan. D genes are given only for firm matches. The size entry is marked missing in some rows and otherwise reads once, few, many or a size class.

J gene | D gene | V gene | clone size | CDR3 protein | CDR3 DNA
TRBJ1-4 | . | TRBV19 | . | CASSIQGQLNEKLFF | TGTGCCAGTAGTATACAAGGACAGCTGAATGAAAAACTGTTTTTT
TRBJ2-4 | . | TRBV28 | . | CASSLEVRLAKNIQYF | TGTGCCAGCAGTTTAGAGGTCCGTTTAGCCAAAAACATTCAGTACTTC
TRBJ2-5 | TRBD2 | TRBV5-4 | . | CASQGGGETQYF | TGTGCCAGCCAAGGCGGGGGAGAGACCCAGTACTTC
TRBJ2-7 | . | TRBV5-4 | few | CASSSPPSSFNF | TGTGCCAGCAGCTCCCCCCCTAGTTCGTTCAACTTC
TRBJ1-1 | . | TRBV15 | . | CATSSFGSGTEAFF | TGTGCCACCAGCAGCTTCGGGTCGGGCACTGAAGCTTTCTTT
TRBJ1-1 | . | TRBV25-1 | . | CASSESGRATEAFF | TGTGCCAGCAGTGAATCGGGGAGGGCCACTGAAGCTTTCTTT
TRBJ2-5 | TRBD1 | TRBV15 | . | CATSRAGGSETQYF | TGTGCCACCAGCAGAGCAGGGGGCAGCGAGACCCAGTACTTC
TRBJ1-5 | . | TRBV18 | . | CASSPPSSNQPQHF | TGTGCCAGCTCACCACCGAGTAGCAATCAGCCCCAGCATTTT
TRBJ2-3 | . | TRBV5-1 | . | CASSLAALGQFSTDTQYF | TGCGCCAGCAGCTTAGCTGCCCTTGGACAGTTTAGCACAGATACGCAGTATTTT
TRBJ2-1 | TRBD2 | TRBV6-1 | few | CASERTSYNEQFF | TGTGCCAGCGAGAGGACTAGCTACAATGAGCAGTTCTTC
TRBJ2-5 | TRBD2 | TRBV6-5 | . | CASSTRTSWRETQYF | TGTGCCAGCAGTACTCGGACTAGCTGGCGGGAGACCCAGTACTTC
TRBJ1-1 | . | TRBV29-1 | . | CSSARRNTEAFF | TGCAGCTCCGCGAGGAGGAACACTGAAGCTTTCTTT
TRBJ2-5 | . | TRBV6-5 | . | CASSYGLSGETQYF | TGTGCCAGCAGTTACGGGCTCTCAGGGGAGACCCAGTACTTC
TRBJ1-3 | . | TRBV7-8 | . | CASSLEVGRGGCGNTIYF | TGTGCCAGCAGCTTAGAGGTAGGCCGGGGGGGCTGTGGAAACACCATATATTTT
TRBJ1-5 | TRBD1 | TRBV19 | . | CASSETGGINQPQHF | TGTGCCAGTAGCGAGACAGGGGGTATCAATCAGCCCCAGCATTTT
TRBJ1-4 | . | TRBV4-3 | . | CASSPSGSRGEKLFF | TGCGCCAGCAGCCCCTCGGGATCCCGAGGTGAAAAACTGTTTTTT
TRBJ2-1 | . | TRBV5-8 | once | CASSLYFRGGSSYNEQFF | TGTGCCAGCAGCCTATATTTTAGGGGGGGGAGCTCCTACAATGAGCAGTTCTTC
TRBJ2-7 | . | TRBV19 | . | CASSTREGWEQYF | TGTGCCAGTAGTACCCGAGAGGGTTGGGAGCAGTACTTC
TRBJ1-2 | . | TRBV10-2 | . | CACGSTLGYGYTF | TGCGCGTGCGGCTCGACGTTGGGCTATGGCTACACCTTC
TRBJ1-1 | . | TRBV2 | . | CASNTGAGDPNTEAFF | TGTGCCAGCAACACTGGGGCTGGCGACCCGAACACTGAAGCTTTCTTT
TRBJ1-1 | . | TRBV27 | . | CASRGAGVRTEAFF | TGTGCCAGCAGGGGGGCAGGGGTGAGGACTGAAGCTTTCTTT
TRBJ2-7 | . | TRBV28 | . | CASSLSDNSYEQYF | TGTGCCAGCAGTTTAAGTGACAACTCCTACGAGCAGTACTTC
TRBJ2-3 | . | TRBV27 | few | CASRPVNGRSADTQYF | TGTGCCAGCAGGCCCGTGAATGGGAGGAGCGCAGATACGCAGTATTTT
TRBJ2-7 | TRBD2 | TRBV7-2 | . | CASSPWGGDLGQYF | TGTGCCAGCAGCCCATGGGGGGGGGACTTGGGGCAGTACTTC
TRBJ2-1 | TRBD2 | TRBV2 | . | CASNRQVGLASYNEQFF | TGTGCCAGCAACCGGCAGGTGGGACTAGCGTCCTACAATGAGCAGTTCTTC
TRBJ1-1 | TRBD1 | TRBV6-5 | few | CASSRDRKNTEAFF | TGTGCCAGCAGCAGGGACAGGAAGAACACTGAAGCTTTCTTT
TRBJ2-6 | TRBD1 | TRBV5-4 | . | CASSSYDRGIGNVLTF | TGTGCCAGCAGCTCCTACGACAGGGGGATCGGCAACGTCCTGACTTTC
TRBJ1-5 | . | TRBV4-2 | . | CASSQGGRLNQPQHF | TGTGCCAGCAGCCAAGGAGGGCGACTAAATCAGCCCCAGCATTTT
TRBJ1-5 | TRBD1 | TRBV27 | . | CASSLTGTGGLQPQHF | TGTGCCAGCAGTTTGACCGGGACAGGGGGCCTTCAGCCCCAGCATTTT
TRBJ1-5 | . | TRBV5-8 | . | CASSSFGTDNQPQHF | TGTGCCAGCAGCTCCTTTGGCACAGATAATCAGCCCCAGCATTTT
TRBJ2-7 | TRBD1 | TRBV6-5 | . | CASSFGTGNYEQYF | TGTGCCAGCAGTTTTGGGACAGGTAACTACGAGCAGTACTTC
TRBJ2-1 | TRBD1 | TRBV7-2 | . | CASRRDRYNEQFF | TGTGCCAGCAGACGGGACAGATACAATGAGCAGTTCTTC
TRBJ1-2 | . | TRBV6-1 | . | CASSERPERGYTF | TGTGCCAGCAGTGAACGCCCGGAGCGGGGCTACACCTTC
TRBJ1-3 | . | TRBV21-1 | once | CASSKPTLSRLGNTIYF | TGTGCCAGCAGCAAACCCACCTTAAGTAGACTAGGAAACACCATATATTTT
TRBJ2-3 | TRBD2 | TRBV4-3 | . | CASSQEVPSGGFLSSTDTQYF | TGCGCCAGCAGCCAAGAAGTCCCCAGCGGGGGTTTCCTCTCTAGCACAGATACGCAGTATTTT
TRBJ2-7 | TRBD1 | TRBV5-4 | once | CASSSRDRGVYSEQYF | TGTGCCAGCAGCTCCCGGGACAGGGGGGTGTACAGCGAGCAGTACTTC
TRBJ2-7 | . | TRBV11-2 | . | CASSLDKGYLIYEQYF | TGTGCCAGCAGCTTAGATAAGGGGTATCTGATCTACGAGCAGTACTTC
TRBJ2-3 | TRBD2 | TRBV7-6 | . | CASSFSSGGLTTQYF | TGTGCCAGCAGCTTCTCTAGCGGGGGTCTTACTACGCAGTATTTT
TRBJ2-7 | . | TRBV7-9 | . | CASSLSAGPSYEQYF | TGTGCCAGCAGCTTATCTGCGGGGCCGAGCTACGAGCAGTACTTC
TRBJ1-1 | . | TRBV5-4 | few | CASSFGSTRGTEAFF | TGTGCCAGCAGCTTTGGGTCTACCCGGGGCACTGAAGCTTTCTTT
TRBJ2-1 | . | TRBV7-3 | . | CASSPRGGNEQFF | TGTGCCAGCAGCCCGAGGGGGGGCAATGAGCAGTTCTTC
TRBJ1-2 | . | TRBV13 | . | CASSPSLGTLNYGYTF | TGTGCCAGCAGCCCCTCTTTGGGGACTCTTAACTATGGCTACACCTTC
TRBJ1-6 | . | TRBV4-3 | . | CASRPSRVQDNSPLHF | TGCGCCAGCAGACCTTCCAGGGTCCAGGATAATTCACCCCTCCACTTT
TRBJ1-3 | . | TRBV5-6 | once | CASSLAGGFRNTIYF | TGTGCCAGCAGCTTGGCCGGCGGGTTCCGAAACACCATATATTTT
TRBJ1-2 | TRBD1 | TRBV12-5 | . | CASQGQGNYGYTF | TGTGCTAGTCAGGGACAGGGGAACTATGGCTACACCTTC
TRBJ2-1 | TRBD2 | TRBV7-2 | . | CASSLGVAGVHEQFF | TGTGCCAGCAGCTTAGGGGTGGCGGGGGTGCATGAGCAGTTCTTC
TRBJ2-7 | TRBD2 | TRBV5-1 | few | CASSTGLAGGPSDEQYF | TGCGCCAGCAGCACGGGACTAGCGGGGGGGCCCTCGGACGAGCAGTACTTC
TRBJ2-3 | TRBD1 | TRBV4-2 | . | CASSQDHRRGWVTDTQYF | TGTGCCAGCAGCCAAGATCATCGCAGGGGGTGGGTTACAGATACGCAGTATTTT
TRBJ2-5 | . | TRBV9 | . | CASSKYQYQETQYF | TGTGCCAGCAGTAAATACCAGTACCAAGAGACCCAGTACTTC